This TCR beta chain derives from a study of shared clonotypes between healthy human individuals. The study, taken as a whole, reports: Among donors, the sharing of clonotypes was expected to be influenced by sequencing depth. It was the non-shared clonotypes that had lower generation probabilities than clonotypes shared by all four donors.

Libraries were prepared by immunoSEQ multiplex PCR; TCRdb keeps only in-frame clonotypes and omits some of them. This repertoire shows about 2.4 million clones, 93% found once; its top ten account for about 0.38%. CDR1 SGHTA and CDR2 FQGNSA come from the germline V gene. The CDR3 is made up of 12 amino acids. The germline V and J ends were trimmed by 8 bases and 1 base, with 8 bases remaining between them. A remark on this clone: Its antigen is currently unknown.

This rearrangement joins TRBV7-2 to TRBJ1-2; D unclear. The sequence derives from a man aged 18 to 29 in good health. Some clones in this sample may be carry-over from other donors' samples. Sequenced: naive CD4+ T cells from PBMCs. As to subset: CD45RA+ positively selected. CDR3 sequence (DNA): TGTGCCAGCCGAAGTGATAACTATGGCTACACCTTC. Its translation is CASRSDNYGYTF.